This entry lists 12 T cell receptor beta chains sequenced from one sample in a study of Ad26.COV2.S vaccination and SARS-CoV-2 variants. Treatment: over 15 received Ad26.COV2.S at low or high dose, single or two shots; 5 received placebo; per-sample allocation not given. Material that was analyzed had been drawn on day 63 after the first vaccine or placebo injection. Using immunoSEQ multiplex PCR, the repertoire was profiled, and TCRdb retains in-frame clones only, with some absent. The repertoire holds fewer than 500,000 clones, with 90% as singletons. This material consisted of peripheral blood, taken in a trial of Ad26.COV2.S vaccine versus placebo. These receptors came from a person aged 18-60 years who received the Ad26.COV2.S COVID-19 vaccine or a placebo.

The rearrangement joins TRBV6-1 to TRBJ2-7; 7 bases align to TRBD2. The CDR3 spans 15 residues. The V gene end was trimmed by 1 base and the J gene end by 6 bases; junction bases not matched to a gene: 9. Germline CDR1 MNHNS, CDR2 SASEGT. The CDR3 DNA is TGTGCCAGCAGTGAAGAGGAGGGAGGGACCGGCGAGCAGTACTTC. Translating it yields CASSEEEGGTGEQYF.

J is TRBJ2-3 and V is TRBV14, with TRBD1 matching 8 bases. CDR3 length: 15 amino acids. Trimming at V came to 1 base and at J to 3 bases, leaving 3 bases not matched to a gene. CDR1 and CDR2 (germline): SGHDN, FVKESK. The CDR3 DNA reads TGTGCCAGCAGCCAAGGGACAGGGCGGACAGATACGCAGTATTTT. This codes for CASSQGTGRTDTQYF.

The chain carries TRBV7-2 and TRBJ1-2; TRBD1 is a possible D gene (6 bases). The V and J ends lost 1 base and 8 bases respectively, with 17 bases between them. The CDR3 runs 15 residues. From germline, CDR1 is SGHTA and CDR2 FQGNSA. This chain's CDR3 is CASSLDGRGLSGYTF. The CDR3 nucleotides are TGTGCCAGCAGCTTAGACGGCAGGGGTTTATCGGGCTACACCTTC.

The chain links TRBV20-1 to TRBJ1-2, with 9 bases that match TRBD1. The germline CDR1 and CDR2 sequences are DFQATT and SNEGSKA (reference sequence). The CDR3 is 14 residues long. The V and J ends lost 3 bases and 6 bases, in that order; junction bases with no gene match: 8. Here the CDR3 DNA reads TGCAGTGCTAGTGGGGGACAGGGCTTAGATGGCTACACCTTC. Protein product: CSASGGQGLDGYTF.

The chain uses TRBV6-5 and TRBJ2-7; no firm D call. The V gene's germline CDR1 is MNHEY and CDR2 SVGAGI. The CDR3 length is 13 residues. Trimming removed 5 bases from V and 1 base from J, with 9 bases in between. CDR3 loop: CASSKSGSYEQYF. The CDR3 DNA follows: TGTGCCAGCAGTAAGTCGGGTTCCTACGAGCAGTACTTC.

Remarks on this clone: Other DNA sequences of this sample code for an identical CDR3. This chain's CDR3 is CASSLLGTEAFF. The CDR3 DNA sequence: TGTGCCAGCAGTTTGCTGGGGACTGAAGCTTTCTTT. The genes are TRBV28 and TRBJ1-1; D is undetermined. Germline CDR1 MDHEN, CDR2 SYDVKM. Trimming removed 3 bases from V and 5 bases from J, with 7 bases in between. The CDR3 loop spans 12 amino acids.

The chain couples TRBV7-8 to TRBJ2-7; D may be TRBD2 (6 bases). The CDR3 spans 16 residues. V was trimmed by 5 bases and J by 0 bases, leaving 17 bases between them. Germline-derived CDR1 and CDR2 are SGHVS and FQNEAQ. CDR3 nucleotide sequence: TGTGCCAGCAGCCGGAGTAGAGTAGCGGCCTCCTACGAGCAGTACTTC. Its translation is CASSRSRVAASYEQYF.

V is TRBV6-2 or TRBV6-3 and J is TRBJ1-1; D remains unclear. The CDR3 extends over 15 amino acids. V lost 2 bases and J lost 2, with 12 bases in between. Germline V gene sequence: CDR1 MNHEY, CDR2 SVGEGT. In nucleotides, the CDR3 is TGTGCCAGCAGTTACGAGTTGCGGGTAAACACTGAAGCTTTCTTT. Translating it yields CASSYELRVNTEAFF.

CDR3 in amino acids: CSGTGGHEQYF. The CDR3 nucleotides read TGCAGCGGGACAGGGGGCCACGAGCAGTACTTC. The rearrangement links TRBV20-1 to TRBJ2-7, with 12 bases fitting TRBD1. The CDR3 is 11 amino acids. From germline, CDR1 is DFQATT and CDR2 SNEGSKA (reference sequence).

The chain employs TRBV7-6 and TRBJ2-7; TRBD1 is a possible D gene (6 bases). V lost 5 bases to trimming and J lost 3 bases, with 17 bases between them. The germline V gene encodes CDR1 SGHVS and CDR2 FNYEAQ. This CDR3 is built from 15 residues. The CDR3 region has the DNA TGTGCCAGCAGCCCCGGCAGGGGATTGGTCTACGAGCAGTACTTC. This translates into CASSPGRGLVYEQYF.

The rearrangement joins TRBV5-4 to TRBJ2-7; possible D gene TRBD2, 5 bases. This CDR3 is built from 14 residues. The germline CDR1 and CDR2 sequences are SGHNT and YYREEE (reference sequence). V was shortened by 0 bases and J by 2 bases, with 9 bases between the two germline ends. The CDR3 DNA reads TGTGCCAGCAGCTTGGATGTCGGGACCTACGAGCAGTACTTC. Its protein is CASSLDVGTYEQYF.

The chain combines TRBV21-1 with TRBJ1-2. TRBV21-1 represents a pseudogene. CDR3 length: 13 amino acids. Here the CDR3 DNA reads TGTGCCAGCACCCCAGGGCCGGGGGATGGCTACACCTTC. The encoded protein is CASTPGPGDGYTF.